This T cell receptor beta chain was retrieved from a study of CD8 T cells in Susac syndrome. Study observations and caveats: As acknowledged by the study, its TCR sequencing and HLA analysis included a relatively small number of individuals.

Sequencing of TCR beta drew on CD8+ and CD4+ T cells from blood. Negative isolation yielded CD8+ and CD4+ T cells; FACS enriched TEMRA cells. Random hexamers served to reverse transcribe about 0.5 to 1 ug RNA. One entry per CDR3 protein, called by TCRdb with MiXCR from the immunoSEQ multiplex PCR reads. This table holds about 80,000 distinct CDR3 sequences, roughly 93% found once. Unmatched junction bases numbered 9, after V lost 0 bases and J lost 4 bases. Germline V lookup: CDR1 GTSNPN, CDR2 SVGIG (reference sequence). The CDR3 is 18 residues long. With respect to this clonotype: Its antigen is as yet unknown.

Sequencing input: CD8+ T cells from PBMCs. This chain connects TRBV30 to TRBJ2-6; 10 positions agree with TRBD1. The source is a human donor in good health. CDR3 DNA: TGTGCCTGGAGTGTACGTTGGGACAGGGGAACCGGGGCCAACGTCCTGACTTTC. Encoded protein: CAWSVRWDRGTGANVLTF.